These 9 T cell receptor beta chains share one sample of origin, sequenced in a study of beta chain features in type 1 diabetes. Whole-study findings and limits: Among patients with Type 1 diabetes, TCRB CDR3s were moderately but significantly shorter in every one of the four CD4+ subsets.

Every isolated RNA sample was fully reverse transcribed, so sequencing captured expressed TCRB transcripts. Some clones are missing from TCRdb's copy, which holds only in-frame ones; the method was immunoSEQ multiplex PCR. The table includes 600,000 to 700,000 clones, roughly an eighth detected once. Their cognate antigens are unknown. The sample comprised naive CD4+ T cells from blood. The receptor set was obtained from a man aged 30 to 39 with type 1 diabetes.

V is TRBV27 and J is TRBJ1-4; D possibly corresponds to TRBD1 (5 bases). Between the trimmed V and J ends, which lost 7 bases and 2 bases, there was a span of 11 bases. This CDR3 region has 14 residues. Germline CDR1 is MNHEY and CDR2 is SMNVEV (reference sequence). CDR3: CASTGWGTNEKLFF. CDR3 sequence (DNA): TGTGCCAGCACCGGGTGGGGGACTAATGAAAAACTGTTTTTT.

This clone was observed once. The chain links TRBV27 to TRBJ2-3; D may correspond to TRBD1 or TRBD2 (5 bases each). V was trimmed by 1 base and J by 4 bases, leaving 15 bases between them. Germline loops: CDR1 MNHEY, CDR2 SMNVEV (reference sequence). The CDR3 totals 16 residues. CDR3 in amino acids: CASSLWQGANADTQYF. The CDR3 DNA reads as TGTGCCAGCAGTTTATGGCAGGGAGCTAACGCAGATACGCAGTATTTT.

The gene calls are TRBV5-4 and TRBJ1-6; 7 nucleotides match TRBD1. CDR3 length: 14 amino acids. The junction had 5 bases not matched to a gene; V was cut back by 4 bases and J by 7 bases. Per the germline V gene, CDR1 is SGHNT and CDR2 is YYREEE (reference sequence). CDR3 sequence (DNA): TGTGCCAGCAGCGGTAAACAGGGGAATTCACCCCTCCACTTT. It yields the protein CASSGKQGNSPLHF.

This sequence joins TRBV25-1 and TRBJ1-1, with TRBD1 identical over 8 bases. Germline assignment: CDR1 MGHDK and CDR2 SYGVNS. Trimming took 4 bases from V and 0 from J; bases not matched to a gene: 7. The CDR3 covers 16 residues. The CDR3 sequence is CASSAATGAMNTEAFF. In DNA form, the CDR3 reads TGTGCCAGCAGTGCGGCGACAGGGGCTATGAACACTGAAGCTTTCTTT.

CDR3 residues: CASSLRGAGGANVLTF. CDR3 DNA: TGTGCCAGCAGCTTAAGGGGGGCCGGTGGGGCCAACGTCCTGACTTTC. The rearrangement uses TRBV11-2 and TRBJ2-6; either TRBD1 or TRBD2 may fit D (6 bases each). There are 16 residues in the CDR3. V lost 2 bases to trimming and J lost 3 bases, with 11 bases between them. Germline V lookup: CDR1 SGHAT, CDR2 FQNNGV. The full variable domain, rest sourced from reference TRBV11-2 and TRBJ2-6, is EAGVAQSPRYKIIEKRQSVAFWCNPISGHATLYWYQQILGQGPKLLIQFQNNGVVDDSQLPKDRFSAERLKGVDSTLKIQPAKLEDSAVYLCASSLRGAGGANVLTFGAGSRLTVL.

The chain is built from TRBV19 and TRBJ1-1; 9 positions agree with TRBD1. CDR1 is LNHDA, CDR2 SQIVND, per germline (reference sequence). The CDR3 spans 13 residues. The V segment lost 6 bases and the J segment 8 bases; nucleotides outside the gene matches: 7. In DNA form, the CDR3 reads TGTGCCAGTAGCGGGACAGGGTTTTCCGAAGCTTTCTTT. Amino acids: CASSGTGFSEAFF.

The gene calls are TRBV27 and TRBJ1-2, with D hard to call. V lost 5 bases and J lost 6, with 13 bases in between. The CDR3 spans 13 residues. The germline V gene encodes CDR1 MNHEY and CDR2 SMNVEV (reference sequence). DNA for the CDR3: TGTGCCAGCAGTCCTCAGAGGCAGGATGGCTACACCTTC. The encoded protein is CASSPQRQDGYTF.

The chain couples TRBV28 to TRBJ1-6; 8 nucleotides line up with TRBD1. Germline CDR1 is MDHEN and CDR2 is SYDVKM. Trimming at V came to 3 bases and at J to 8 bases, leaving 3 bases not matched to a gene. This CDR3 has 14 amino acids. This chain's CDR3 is CASSLGQEYSPLHF. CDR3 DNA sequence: TGTGCCAGCAGTTTGGGACAGGAGTATTCACCCCTCCACTTT.

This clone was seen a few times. The CDR3: CASSYGLAGSTDTQYF. DNA of the CDR3: TGTGCCAGCAGTTACGGGCTAGCGGGGAGCACAGATACGCAGTATTTT. The chain uses TRBV6-5 and TRBJ2-3; 9 bases are a match to TRBD2. Germline V gene sequence: CDR1 MNHEY, CDR2 SVGAGI. Trimming removed 2 bases from V and 0 bases from J; junction bases left unmatched: 3. CDR3 length: 16 amino acids.